This note documents a single T cell receptor (beta chain) sequence. This specimen belongs to a study of OX40 agonist ivuxolimab in advanced cancers. Study-wide background: Patients were given ivuxolimab, an antibody that agonizes OX40 (CD134). Partial responses occurred in Three dose-escalation patients, one with hepatocellular carcinoma and two with cutaneous melanoma. Participants averaged approximately 65 years of age (range roughly 23 to 85) and were around 80% male.

Clones were read by immunoSEQ multiplex PCR, and TCRdb kept only the in-frame ones, dropping some. The repertoire holds about 66,000 clones, roughly nine tenths seen once, with roughly an eighth in the top ten. J was trimmed by 2 bases and V by 4 bases; bases with no gene match: 8. The CDR3 covers 16 residues. CDR1 is SGHRS, CDR2 YFSETQ, per germline. The rearrangement joins TRBV5-1 to TRBJ1-1; 10 bases are shared with TRBD1. The origin of this receptor is an adult with an advanced solid tumor such as melanoma, head and neck, liver or kidney cancer. Sequencing used CD4+ or CD8+ T cells sorted from blood, obtained in a trial of the OX40 agonist ivuxolimab. The CDR3 bases are TGCGCCAGCAGCCAGGGACAGGGGCTCGGAAACACTGAAGCTTTCTTT. It specifies CASSQGQGLGNTEAFF.